The 8 T cell receptor beta chains presented below share a single source sample, sequenced in a study of cytomegalovirus exposure and HLA in healthy donors. A multiplex PCR was run with 60 Vbeta primers and 13 Jbeta primers. Profiled with immunoSEQ multiplex PCR; TCRdb holds only in-frame clones, not every one. The table includes some 140,000 clones, 80% detected once. Input material: PBMCs. Receptor source: a man younger than 45 in good health.

The chain couples TRBV25-1 to TRBJ2-5; D uncertain. The CDR3 is 13 residues long. Germline V gene data show CDR1 as MGHDK and CDR2 as SYGVNS. V gave up 1 base and J gave up 1 base, with 4 bases separating them. CDR3 amino acids: CASSEFGQETQYF. CDR3 coding DNA: TGTGCCAGCAGTGAATTCGGCCAAGAGACCCAGTACTTC.

The chain is built from TRBV5-6 and TRBJ2-2; D not certain. V was trimmed by 4 bases and J by 6 bases, leaving 10 bases between them. The CDR3 spans 13 residues. In germline, CDR1 is SGHDT, CDR2 YYEEEE. CDR3 nucleotides: TGTGCCAGCAGCCCGACTCGGTCCGGGGAGCTGTTTTTT. The encoded protein is CASSPTRSGELFF.

This chain uses TRBV5-1 with TRBJ2-7; TRBD2 is a possible D gene (5 bases). Germline CDR1 reads SGHRS; CDR2 reads YFSETQ. The CDR3 extends over 13 amino acids. The V gene lost 2 bases and the J gene lost 7 bases, with 13 bases spanning the gap. CDR3 loop: CASSFPTEGEQYF. The CDR3 nucleotides read TGCGCCAGCAGCTTTCCGACTGAGGGTGAGCAGTACTTC. Using reference TRBV5-1 and TRBJ2-7 for the parts outside the CDR3, the full variable domain is KAGVTQTPRYLIKTRGQQVTLSCSPISGHRSVSWYQQTPGQGLQFLFEYFSETQRNKGNFPGRFSGRQFSNSRSEMNVSTLELGDSALYLCASSFPTEGEQYFGPGTRLTVT.

The chain has TRBV27 and TRBJ2-1; D call uncertain. The CDR3 extends over 13 amino acids. V was shortened by 0 bases and J by 8 bases, with 8 bases between the two germline ends. Germline CDR1 reads MNHEY; CDR2 reads SMNVEV (reference sequence). The chain's CDR3 is CASSLSSLDEQFF. CDR3 nucleotide sequence: TGTGCCAGCAGTTTATCGAGTTTGGATGAGCAGTTCTTC.

This chain joins TRBV6-5 and TRBJ1-4, with 7 bases matching TRBD1. The CDR3 extends over 15 amino acids. Per the germline V gene, CDR1 is MNHEY and CDR2 is SVGAGI. V trimming: 1 base; J trimming: 5 bases; junction bases outside the gene matches: 4. For the CDR3, the DNA is TGTGCCAGCAGTTACTGGACAGGAGGAAATGAAAAACTGTTTTTT. Its translation: CASSYWTGGNEKLFF.

The chain is built from TRBV5-3 and TRBJ2-5; TRBD1 agrees at 9 bases. The J call may be in error: the DNA end matches TRBJ2-7 better. Being an ORF, TRBV5-3 has a function that is uncertain. CDR3 size: 15 residues. Here the CDR3 reads CARSFLGQGPYEQYF. CDR3 DNA sequence: TGTGCCAGAAGCTTTCTGGGACAGGGACCCTACGAGCAGTACTTC.

The chain carries TRBV6-5 and TRBJ1-1; D is possibly TRBD1 (6 bases). With 4 bases removed from V and 7 bases from J, the gap between germline ends came to 7 bases. From germline, CDR1 is MNHEY and CDR2 SVGAGI. The CDR3 sequence is 11 residues long. The CDR3 here is CASSLGGEAFF. As DNA, the CDR3 is TGTGCCAGCAGTTTAGGGGGTGAAGCTTTCTTT.

This clone was recorded a few times. V usage is TRBV6-5 and J usage is TRBJ2-7; TRBD2 agrees at 9 bases. Germline V gives CDR1 MNHEY, CDR2 SVGAGI. V shed 6 bases and J 6 bases; nucleotides not matched to a gene: 9. This CDR3 has 14 residues. In nucleotides, the CDR3 is TGTGCCAGCAGAGTAGGGACTAGCCTCGGCGAGCAGTACTTC. Translated: CASRVGTSLGEQYF.